The entry that follows covers one T cell receptor (beta chain) sequence. In the original processing: How many nucleated cells were present was estimated from reference gene primer amplification. Clones were read by immunoSEQ multiplex PCR, and TCRdb kept only the in-frame ones, dropping some. V and J calls plus clone size are reproduced from that table; the DNA served to infer D and trimming. The repertoire consists of 300,000 to 350,000 clones, with 89% occurring once and the leading ten covering 3% to 4.5%. This record belongs to a study of blood T cell repertoires in COVID-19. Study as a whole: COVID-19 samples, acute and convalescent, were from the United States, Italy and Spain. The analysed material was cDNA or gDNA that came from T cells, B-cell-depleted T cells, or PBMCs.

CDR3 size: 11 residues. Germline assignment: CDR1 MNHNS and CDR2 SASEGT. V was pared by 3 bases and J by 12 bases, with 12 bases between. Source material: peripheral blood. The sequence came from a woman aged 60 to 75 with COVID-19, enrolled during active disease. This chain links TRBV6-1 with TRBJ2-7; D gene unclear. The CDR3 loop is CASSDRTSWYF. CDR3 sequence (DNA): TGTGCCAGCAGTGACAGAACCTCGTGGTACTTC.